This T cell receptor beta chain was observed in a study of T-cell reconstitution after alpha-beta-depleted transplantation in children. This clonotype showed up many times. CDR3 size: 12 residues. Trimming stripped 5 bases from V and 10 bases from J, with 11 bases between. The germline gives CDR1 KGHDR, CDR2 SFDVKD. Unique molecular identifiers were used to barcode this TCRbeta library. TCRdb used MiXCR to reprocess the PCR reads, holding one entry per CDR3 protein. The data hold under 300,000 distinct CDR3 sequences, with 9.7% observed a single time. The sample consisted of PBMCs from the stem cell graft donor, taken from the stem cell graft. The TCR originated in a human donor who donated a stem cell graft to a child with SCID. The genes are TRBV24-1 and TRBJ2-1, with D tentatively TRBD2 (6 bases). CDR3 DNA sequence: TGTGCCACCAGTGGGGACTCGGGGGAGCAGTTCTTC. This gives the protein CATSGDSGEQFF.